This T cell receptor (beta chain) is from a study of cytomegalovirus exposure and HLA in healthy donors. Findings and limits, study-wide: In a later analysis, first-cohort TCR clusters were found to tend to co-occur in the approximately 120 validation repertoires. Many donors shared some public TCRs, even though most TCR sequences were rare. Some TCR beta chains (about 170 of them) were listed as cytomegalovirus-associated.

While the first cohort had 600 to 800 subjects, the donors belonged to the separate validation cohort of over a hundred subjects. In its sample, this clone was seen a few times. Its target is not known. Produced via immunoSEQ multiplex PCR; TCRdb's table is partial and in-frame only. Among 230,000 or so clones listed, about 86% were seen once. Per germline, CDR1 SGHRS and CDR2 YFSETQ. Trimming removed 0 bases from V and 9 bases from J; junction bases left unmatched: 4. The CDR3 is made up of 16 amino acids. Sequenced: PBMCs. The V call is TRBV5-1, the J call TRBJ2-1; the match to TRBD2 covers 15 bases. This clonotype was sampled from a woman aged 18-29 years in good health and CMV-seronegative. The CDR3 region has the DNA TGCGCCAGCAGCTTGGGAGGGGGACTAGCGGGAGGTGAGCAGTTCTTC. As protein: CASSLGGGLAGGEQFF. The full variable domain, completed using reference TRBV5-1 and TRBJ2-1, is KAGVTQTPRYLIKTRGQQVTLSCSPISGHRSVSWYQQTPGQGLQFLFEYFSETQRNKGNFPGRFSGRQFSNSRSEMNVSTLELGDSALYLCASSLGGGLAGGEQFFGPGTRLTVL.